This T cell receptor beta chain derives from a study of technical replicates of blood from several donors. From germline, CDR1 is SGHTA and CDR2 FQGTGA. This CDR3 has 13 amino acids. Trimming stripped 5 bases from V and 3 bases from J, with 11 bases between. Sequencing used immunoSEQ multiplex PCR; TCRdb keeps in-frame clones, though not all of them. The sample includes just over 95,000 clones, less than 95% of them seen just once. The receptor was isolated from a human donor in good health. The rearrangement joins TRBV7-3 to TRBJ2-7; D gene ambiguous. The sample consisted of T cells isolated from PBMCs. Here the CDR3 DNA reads TGTGCCAGCAGCCGCGAACCGAGCTACGAGCAGTACTTC. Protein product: CASSREPSYEQYF. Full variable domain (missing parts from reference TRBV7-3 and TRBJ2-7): GAGVSQTPSNKVTEKGKYVELRCDPISGHTALYWYRQSLGQGPEFLIYFQGTGAADDSGLPNDRFFAVRPEGSVSTLKIQRTERGDSAVYLCASSREPSYEQYFGPGTRLTVT.